Following are 27 T cell receptor beta chains from one sample sequenced in a study of blood T cell repertoires in COVID-19 (dated by TCRdb to the early 2020s). The protocol used for the library was the immunoSEQ multiplex PCR assay. TCRdb's version of the immuneACCESS table is confined to in-frame rearrangements and falls short of the full clone set. An unresolved V gene accounts for under half of the shortfall where checked; the remainder is of unknown origin. The sample records approximately 200,000 clones, about 81% of which are singletons. Together, the top ten hold about 11% of the sample. Sequencing input: peripheral blood. These receptors were obtained from a woman aged 80 or over with COVID-19, enrolled during active disease.

The V and J genes are TRBV3-1 (or the pseudogene TRBV3-2) and TRBJ2-2, with a tentative D call TRBD2 (6 bases). CDR3 size: 18 residues. Trimming took off 5 bases at V and 6 bases at J, with 25 bases between the two ends. The germline V gene has CDR1 LGHDT and CDR2 YNNKEL (reference sequence). The CDR3 sequence is CASSFKPGSPYASGELFF. CDR3 nucleotides: TGTGCCAGCAGCTTTAAACCCGGGAGCCCGTACGCGTCCGGGGAGCTGTTTTTT.

The chain recombines TRBV25-1 with TRBJ1-3; TRBD1 agrees at 10 bases. The CDR3 contains 15 residues. Germline trimming cut 3 bases from V and 3 bases from J; bases unmatched to any gene: 2. CDR1 MGHDK and CDR2 SYGVNS come from the germline V gene. The CDR3 coding sequence is TGTGCCAGCAGTGATGGGACAGGGGATGGAAACACCATATATTTT. This gives the protein CASSDGTGDGNTIYF.

V and J are TRBV6-5 and TRBJ2-1; 8 nucleotides match TRBD2. The germline gives CDR1 MNHEY, CDR2 SVGAGI. V was pared by 8 bases and J by 4 bases, with 1 base of the junction left unmatched. The CDR3 covers 12 residues. Written as DNA, the CDR3 is TGTGCCAGCCGGGGGGGGTACAATGAGCAGTTCTTC. It encodes CASRGGYNEQFF.

This clone was detected only a few times. The V call is TRBV5-1, the J call TRBJ2-5, with D possibly TRBD2 on 6 matching bases. Germline-derived CDR1 and CDR2 are SGHRS and YFSETQ. This CDR3 comprises 13 residues. V was clipped by 6 bases and J by 5 bases, with 14 bases between them. CDR3 protein: CASTLTSTETQYF. The CDR3 bases are TGCGCCAGCACACTGACTAGTACGGAGACCCAGTACTTC.

J is TRBJ2-1 and V is TRBV9, with 8 positions matching TRBD2. The CDR3 has 16 residues. CDR1 and CDR2 from the germline V gene are SGDLS and YYNGEE. With 4 bases clipped from V and 1 base from J, the junction kept 7 bases outside the gene matches. Here the CDR3 DNA reads TGTGCCAGCAGCAGTGTCCGGGGGGGATCCTACAATGAGCAGTTCTTC. It specifies CASSSVRGGSYNEQFF.

This clone has only a few counts. The V call is TRBV6-5, the J call TRBJ2-2, with 12 bases identical to TRBD2. The trim removed 6 bases at V and 6 bases at J, leaving 5 bases unmatched. Germline CDR1 reads MNHEY; CDR2 reads SVGAGI. The CDR3 has 15 amino acids. The CDR3 coding sequence is TGTGCCAGCAGGCTAGCGGGAGGGCCGGCCGGGGAGCTGTTTTTT. Its protein is CASRLAGGPAGELFF.

The gene calls are TRBV28 and TRBJ2-1; 7 bases agree with TRBD1. V lost 2 bases and J lost 6; bases outside the gene matches: 7. The CDR3 length is 15 residues. Germline V gene lookup returns CDR1 MDHEN and CDR2 SYDVKM. CDR3 in amino acids: CASSLVTGARNEQFF. The CDR3 DNA follows: TGTGCCAGCAGTTTAGTCACAGGGGCCCGCAATGAGCAGTTCTTC.

The rearrangement uses TRBV5-1 and TRBJ1-1; D may be TRBD1 (6 bases). The CDR3 contains 15 residues. Germline CDR1 SGHRS, CDR2 YFSETQ. With 0 bases removed from V and 5 bases from J, the gap between germline ends came to 14 bases. The CDR3 sequence: CASSLVGGGVTEAFF. In nucleotides, the CDR3 is TGCGCCAGCAGCTTGGTTGGGGGCGGAGTGACTGAAGCTTTCTTT. The whole variable domain, remainder taken from reference TRBV5-1 and TRBJ1-1, is KAGVTQTPRYLIKTRGQQVTLSCSPISGHRSVSWYQQTPGQGLQFLFEYFSETQRNKGNFPGRFSGRQFSNSRSEMNVSTLELGDSALYLCASSLVGGGVTEAFFGQGTRLTVV.

The gene calls are TRBV27 and TRBJ2-1; TRBD2 matches 10 bases. The CDR3 sequence is 19 residues long. J was trimmed by 9 bases and V by 0 bases; bases with no gene match: 17. Per germline, CDR1 MNHEY and CDR2 SMNVEV (reference sequence). The CDR3: CASSLSKRGGLFTVSEQFF. The CDR3 nucleotides are TGTGCCAGCAGTTTATCGAAGCGGGGGGGTTTGTTTACGGTGAGTGAGCAGTTCTTC.

The sample holds many counts of this clone. J is TRBJ2-1 and V is TRBV27, with 14 bases aligning to TRBD2. The V segment lost 3 bases and the J segment 6 bases; nucleotides outside the gene matches: 7. Germline V gene data show CDR1 as MNHEY and CDR2 as SMNVEV (reference sequence). The CDR3 spans 17 residues. The CDR3 spells CASSLWGLAGARNEQFF. The CDR3 DNA reads TGTGCCAGCAGTTTGTGGGGACTAGCGGGAGCACGCAATGAGCAGTTCTTC.

The chain is built from TRBV11-3 and TRBJ2-1, with D perhaps TRBD2 (6 bases). Germline loops: CDR1 SGHNT, CDR2 YENEEA. The V gene lost 5 bases and the J gene lost 6 bases, with 14 bases spanning the gap. CDR3 length: 14 residues. The CDR3 bases are TGTGCCAGCAGCCCGGGGGTCAGGATCAATGAGCAGTTCTTC. It translates to CASSPGVRINEQFF.

The genes are TRBV5-1 and TRBJ2-3; D unclear. Germline V lookup: CDR1 SGHRS, CDR2 YFSETQ. The CDR3 has 14 residues. V lost 0 bases to trimming and J lost 2 bases, with 7 bases between them. CDR3 nucleotides: TGCGCCAGCAGCTTGGAGAGTTACACAGATACGCAGTATTTT. Amino acids: CASSLESYTDTQYF.

CDR3 residues: CASSSRTDAEQFF. CDR3 sequence (DNA): TGTGCCAGCAGCTCTCGCACAGATGCTGAGCAGTTCTTC. This rearrangement joins TRBV11-2 to TRBJ2-1; D not resolved. This CDR3 spans 13 amino acids. The V and J ends lost 4 bases and 9 bases respectively, with 13 bases between them. Germline lookup yields CDR1 SGHAT and CDR2 FQNNGV.

V and J are TRBV5-4 and TRBJ1-1, with 8 bases identical to TRBD1. V lost 3 bases and J lost 1; bases outside the gene matches: 5. Looked up from germline, CDR1 is SGHNT and CDR2 is YYREEE (reference sequence). The CDR3 covers 15 residues. The CDR3 region has the DNA TGTGCCAGCAGCTCCACTGACAGGGGGAACACTGAAGCTTTCTTT. It codes for CASSSTDRGNTEAFF.

This sequence joins TRBV29-1 and TRBJ1-2; D remains ambiguous. CDR3 length: 12 amino acids. Germline assignment: CDR1 SQVTM and CDR2 ANQGSEA. V shed 6 bases and J shed 1 base, with 9 bases lying between them. CDR3 region: CSVATVNYGYTF. The CDR3, as DNA: TGCAGCGTCGCTACAGTTAACTATGGCTACACCTTC.

This clone was seen only a few times. The chain recombines TRBV9 with TRBJ1-2, with D perhaps matching TRBD1 (5 bases). The germline CDR1 and CDR2 sequences are SGDLS and YYNGEE. This CDR3 has 16 amino acids. Deletions cut 0 bases from V and 3 bases from J, with 15 bases between. This chain's CDR3 is CASSVASAGSHYGYTF. The CDR3 DNA reads as TGTGCCAGCAGCGTAGCTTCCGCAGGGTCACACTATGGCTACACCTTC.

The V gene is TRBV5-1, the J gene TRBJ2-1; 10 positions match TRBD1. Trimming removed 4 bases from V and 7 bases from J; junction bases left unmatched: 8. The CDR3 has 15 amino acids. The germline gives CDR1 SGHRS, CDR2 YFSETQ. CDR3 sequence (DNA): TGCGCCAGCAGCACCGGGACAGGGGTGCGGAATGAGCAGTTCTTC. This codes for CASSTGTGVRNEQFF.

The rearrangement joins TRBV27 to TRBJ2-3; D might be TRBD2 (5 bases). With 4 bases removed from V and 6 bases from J, the gap between germline ends came to 14 bases. The germline gives CDR1 MNHEY, CDR2 SMNVEV (reference sequence). The CDR3 extends over 14 amino acids. CDR3 sequence reads: CASSSTRTSDTQYF. The CDR3 DNA sequence: TGTGCCAGCAGTTCCACCCGGACTTCCGATACGCAGTATTTT.

The genes are TRBV28 and TRBJ1-2; D not resolved. Per germline, CDR1 MDHEN and CDR2 SYDVKM. This CDR3 has 11 residues. The V gene lost 11 bases and the J gene lost 4 bases, with 11 bases spanning the gap. In DNA, the CDR3 is TGTGCCGCTGGAGAGACCTATGGCTACACCTTC. Its translation is CAAGETYGYTF.

This chain links TRBV2 with TRBJ2-1; D unresolved. Trimming removed 7 bases at V and 0 bases at J, with 16 bases between. Germline values: CDR1 SNHLY, CDR2 FYNNEI. The CDR3 runs 16 residues. CDR3 protein: CASIKSPNSSYNEQFF. CDR3 DNA: TGTGCCAGCATTAAAAGTCCTAATAGCTCCTACAATGAGCAGTTCTTC. Together with reference TRBV2 and TRBJ2-1, the CDR3 gives the full variable domain: EPEVTQTPSHQVTQMGQEVILRCVPISNHLYFYWYRQILGQKVEFLVSFYNNEISEKSEIFDDQFSVERPDGSNFTLKIRSTKLEDSAMYFCASIKSPNSSYNEQFFGPGTRLTVL.

This chain uses TRBV27 with TRBJ2-2; 7 bases are a match to TRBD1. This CDR3 contains 16 residues. Unmatched junction bases numbered 6, after V lost 5 bases and J lost 0 bases. CDR1 is MNHEY and CDR2 is SMNVEV in the germline V gene (reference sequence). This CDR3 reads CASSTYRGPNTGELFF. The CDR3 DNA reads as TGTGCCAGCAGTACCTACAGGGGTCCGAACACCGGGGAGCTGTTTTTT.

The chain uses TRBV2 and TRBJ1-1, with 10 bases fitting TRBD1. Germline lookup yields CDR1 SNHLY and CDR2 FYNNEI. V lost 4 bases, J lost 2 bases, and 10 bases stayed unmatched. CDR3 length: 17 amino acids. CDR3 DNA sequence: TGTGCCAGCAGTGGACCTTTGGGACAGGGGTACAACACTGAAGCTTTCTTT. Protein product: CASSGPLGQGYNTEAFF.

There are a few counts of this clone. The chain is built from TRBV6-5 and TRBJ2-3; 7 bases are a match to TRBD2. The CDR3 length is 15 residues. V was clipped by 6 bases and J by 2 bases; unmatched bases: 8. CDR1 is MNHEY, CDR2 SVGAGI, per germline. Here the CDR3 reads CASSRKGGDTDTQYF. The CDR3 region has the DNA TGTGCCAGCAGCAGAAAGGGAGGGGACACAGATACGCAGTATTTT.

CDR3 nucleotides: TGCGCCAGCAGCGTCAGGGAGGGGGGAAACACTGAAGCTTTCTTT. Its protein product is CASSVREGGNTEAFF. The genes are TRBV5-1 and TRBJ1-1; the D gene is possibly TRBD1 (6 bases). CDR3 length: 15 residues. In germline, CDR1 is SGHRS, CDR2 YFSETQ. V was shortened by 4 bases and J by 2 bases, with 15 bases between the two germline ends.

The rearrangement joins TRBV5-4 to TRBJ2-3, with D maybe TRBD1 (5 bases). The CDR3 is 17 residues long. Germline CDR1 reads SGHNT; CDR2 reads YYREEE (reference sequence). With 4 bases removed from V and 0 bases from J, the gap between germline ends came to 18 bases. The CDR3 sequence is CASSLDSLISSTDTQYF. For the CDR3, the DNA is TGTGCCAGCAGCCTCGACAGTCTGATCTCTAGCACAGATACGCAGTATTTT.

This clone has only one observation. The chain combines TRBV28 with TRBJ1-2, with D unclear. Germline loops: CDR1 MDHEN, CDR2 SYDVKM. The ends were cut back, 3 bases at V and 3 bases at J, with 8 bases in the middle. The CDR3 runs 13 residues. The CDR3 DNA reads as TGTGCCAGCAGTTTTGATGCGTACTATGGCTACACCTTC. This codes for CASSFDAYYGYTF.

The count of this clone is one. V and J are TRBV4-1 and TRBJ2-1; tentatively, D is TRBD2 (7 bases). The CDR3 is 15 amino acids. Looked up from germline, CDR1 is MGHRA and CDR2 is YSYEKL. With 2 bases removed from V and 6 bases from J, the gap between germline ends came to 14 bases. The CDR3: CASSQTGGFFNEQFF. CDR3 coding DNA: TGCGCCAGCAGCCAAACGGGGGGCTTTTTCAATGAGCAGTTCTTC.